The sequence of this T cell receptor beta chain was determined in a study of blood T cell repertoires in COVID-19. The length of the CDR3 is 13 residues. V lost 1 base to trimming and J lost 5 bases, with 9 bases between them. Looked up from germline, CDR1 is MNHNS and CDR2 is SASEGT. Clones were read by immunoSEQ multiplex PCR, and TCRdb kept only the in-frame ones, dropping some. The sample records about 200,000 clones, about nine tenths being singletons. This clonotype was sampled from a man aged 50 or older with acute or convalescent COVID-19. The specimen sequenced was peripheral blood. The chain is built from TRBV6-1 and TRBJ2-7; D possibly corresponds to TRBD1 (5 bases). In DNA, the CDR3 is TGTGCCAGCAGTGAAGGGACACCTAACGAGCAGTACTTC. Translation: CASSEGTPNEQYF.